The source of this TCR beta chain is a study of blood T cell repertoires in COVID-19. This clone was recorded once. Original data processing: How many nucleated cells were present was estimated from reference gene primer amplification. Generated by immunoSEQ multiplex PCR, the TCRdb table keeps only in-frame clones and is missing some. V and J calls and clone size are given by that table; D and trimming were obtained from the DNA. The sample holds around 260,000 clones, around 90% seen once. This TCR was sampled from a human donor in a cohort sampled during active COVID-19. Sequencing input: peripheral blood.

The CDR3 DNA reads TGTGCCAGCAGGTCGTTAGCGGGAGGGCATAATGAGCAGTTCTTC. It codes for CASRSLAGGHNEQFF. The gene calls are TRBV5-4 and TRBJ2-1, with TRBD2 matching over 11 bases. The CDR3 has 15 amino acids. Germline V gene lookup returns CDR1 SGHNT and CDR2 YYREEE (reference sequence). V gave up 5 bases and J gave up 7 bases; unmatched junction bases: 8. The full variable domain, in which reference TRBV5-4 and TRBJ2-1 provide the parts outside the CDR3, is ETGVTQSPTHLIKTRGQQVTLRCSSQSGHNTVSWYQQALGQGPQFIFQYYREEENGRGNFPPRFSGLQFPNYSSELNVNALELDDSALYLCASRSLAGGHNEQFFGPGTRLTVL.